This record looks at one TCR beta chain sequence and its context. What it binds is unknown. The data are from a study of cytomegalovirus exposure and HLA in healthy donors. Study results and limitations: Per published accounts, TCR beta sequences correctly predicted the HLA-A and HLA-B alleles of most subjects.

Primers for the PCR totalled 60 Vbeta and 13 Jbeta. Profiling relied on immunoSEQ multiplex PCR, and the TCRdb table lists in-frame clones only, not all of them. This sample's table has about 70,000 clones. Healthy bone marrow donors supplied every sample. Material: PBMCs. This clonotype was sampled from a female donor in good health and CMV-seropositive.

CDR3 loop: CASSLGQGARYEQYF. As DNA, the CDR3 is TGTGCCAGCAGCTTGGGACAGGGGGCCCGCTACGAGCAGTACTTC. The rearrangement links TRBV7-8 to TRBJ2-7, with 12 bases aligning to TRBD1. With 3 bases clipped from V and 3 bases from J, the junction kept 3 bases outside the gene matches. The CDR3 totals 15 residues. Germline V gene data show CDR1 as SGHVS and CDR2 as FQNEAQ.